These 30 T cell receptor beta chains share one sample of origin, sequenced in a study of blood T cell repertoires in COVID-19. Assay used: immunoSEQ multiplex PCR; TCRdb lists only in-frame clones, some missing. This table holds tens of thousands of clones, over 80% found once. The sample taken for sequencing was peripheral blood. Receptors originate from a human donor with active COVID-19. The donor label of this sample is uncertain.

V and J are TRBV4-1 and TRBJ2-7, with D possibly matching TRBD2 (6 bases). Trimming cost V 1 base and J 0 bases, with 10 bases left between them. CDR1 is MGHRA and CDR2 is YSYEKL in the germline V gene. The CDR3 contains 15 residues. The CDR3 sequence is CASSQVREFSYEQYF. CDR3 DNA sequence: TGCGCCAGCAGCCAAGTGCGGGAATTCTCCTACGAGCAGTACTTC.

This clone was recorded only once. The chain combines TRBV19 with TRBJ2-7, with a possible D match to TRBD1 (5 bases). There are 14 residues in the CDR3. Germline V CDR1 and CDR2: LNHDA, SQIVND (reference sequence). Trimming pared 4 bases from V and 2 bases from J, leaving 12 bases between. The CDR3 is CASSRGSRTYEQYF. The CDR3 nucleotides read TGTGCCAGTAGTAGGGGCAGCCGGACCTACGAGCAGTACTTC.

Only a few counts were recorded for this clone. J is TRBJ2-7 and V is TRBV6-6; possible D gene TRBD2, 6 bases. Germline V gene sequence: CDR1 MNHNY, CDR2 SVGAGI (reference sequence). V was trimmed by 3 bases and J by 6 bases, leaving 12 bases between them. The length of the CDR3 is 13 residues. Here the CDR3 reads CASSYGTGVEQYF. The CDR3 nucleotides are TGTGCCAGCAGTTATGGGACGGGGGTCGAGCAGTACTTC.

The V call is TRBV7-3, the J call TRBJ2-1; tentative D call: TRBD2 (6 bases). This CDR3 is built from 19 residues. Trimming pared 0 bases from V and 7 bases from J, leaving 25 bases between. Per the germline V gene, CDR1 is SGHTA and CDR2 is FQGTGA. The DNA for the CDR3 is TGTGCCAGCAGCTTAACGCATTCCCTAGCGAGTGGGAGATTTAATGAGCAGTTCTTC. Its translation is CASSLTHSLASGRFNEQFF.

The rearrangement joins TRBV5-1 to TRBJ2-5, with 7 bases that match TRBD2. This CDR3 is 15 amino acids long. CDR1 is SGHRS and CDR2 is YFSETQ in the germline V gene. V gave up 0 bases and J gave up 5 bases; unmatched junction bases: 7. Here the CDR3 reads CASSLDRGRAETQYF. The CDR3 DNA sequence: TGCGCCAGCAGCTTGGACCGGGGGAGGGCGGAGACCCAGTACTTC.

The gene calls are TRBV6-5 and TRBJ2-3, with D possibly matching TRBD2 (6 bases). The CDR3 spans 15 residues. Germline values: CDR1 MNHEY, CDR2 SVGAGI. Trimming pared 2 bases from V and 3 bases from J, leaving 12 bases between. The CDR3 region is CASSYLAGWTDTQYF. The DNA for the CDR3 is TGTGCCAGCAGTTACCTCGCGGGATGGACAGATACGCAGTATTTT.

This chain uses TRBV7-2 with TRBJ2-7, with TRBD1 identical over 10 bases. Germline assignment: CDR1 SGHTA and CDR2 FQGNSA. The CDR3 length is 14 residues. V shed 5 bases and J 7 bases; nucleotides not matched to a gene: 8. The CDR3 DNA reads TGTGCCAGCAGCCAGAGACAGGGGGCGGGAGAGCAGTACTTC. This translates into CASSQRQGAGEQYF.

The chain recombines TRBV4-1 with TRBJ2-5; 8 bases match TRBD1. Germline V gives CDR1 MGHRA, CDR2 YSYEKL. V was clipped by 3 bases and J by 0 bases; unmatched bases: 3. This CDR3 comprises 15 residues. The CDR3 loop is CASSQTDRDQETQYF. The CDR3 bases are TGCGCCAGCAGCCAGACGGACAGGGACCAAGAGACCCAGTACTTC.

This clone was seen a single time. This rearrangement joins TRBV6-2 or TRBV6-3 to TRBJ2-7; 7 bases are shared with TRBD1. The CDR3 spans 15 residues. J lost 5 bases, V lost 4 bases, and 11 bases had no gene match. Germline assignment: CDR1 MNHEY and CDR2 SVGEGT. This chain's CDR3 is CASSLPLTGLDEQYF. The CDR3, as DNA: TGTGCCAGCAGTTTACCCCTGACAGGGCTTGACGAGCAGTACTTC.

This chain connects TRBV5-8 to TRBJ2-1, with TRBD2 identical over 14 bases. The CDR3 extends over 17 amino acids. Looked up from germline, CDR1 is SGHTS and CDR2 is YDEGEE. The J segment lost 2 bases and the V segment lost 4 bases, leaving 5 bases of the junction unmatched. CDR3 residues: CASSLGLAGVTYNEQFF. The CDR3 DNA is TGTGCCAGCAGCCTGGGACTAGCGGGAGTCACCTACAATGAGCAGTTCTTC.

The table lists this clone with a few counts. The rearrangement links TRBV10-1 to TRBJ2-1; 8 bases fit TRBD2. This CDR3 spans 15 amino acids. V was pared by 1 base and J by 6 bases, with 5 bases of the junction left unmatched. Germline-derived CDR1 and CDR2 are WNHNN and SYGVQD (reference sequence). The CDR3 protein is CASSEFTGGPNEQFF. In DNA, the CDR3 is TGCGCCAGCAGTGAGTTTACGGGGGGGCCCAATGAGCAGTTCTTC.

The V call is TRBV18, the J call TRBJ1-1, with a possible D match to TRBD1 (6 bases). Trimming shortened V by 0 bases and J by 0 bases, and 17 bases separated the two germline ends. Germline lookup yields CDR1 KGHSH and CDR2 LQKENI. This CDR3 region has 18 residues. The CDR3: CASSPPWQGRSLNTEAFF. The CDR3 nucleotides are TGTGCCAGCTCACCACCGTGGCAGGGGCGTTCCTTGAACACTGAAGCTTTCTTT.

The chain employs TRBV27 and TRBJ2-5; tentative D call: TRBD1 (6 bases). Trimming stripped 6 bases from V and 1 base from J, with 15 bases between. CDR3 length: 15 amino acids. CDR1 is MNHEY and CDR2 is SMNVEV in the germline V gene (reference sequence). The CDR3 sequence: CASSTYRAAQETQYF. CDR3 in DNA: TGTGCCAGCAGCACGTACAGGGCCGCCCAAGAGACCCAGTACTTC.

The V gene is TRBV11-3, the J gene TRBJ2-3; 11 bases align to TRBD2. The CDR3 consists of 15 residues. V lost 6 bases, J lost 0 bases, and 2 bases stayed unmatched. In germline, CDR1 is SGHNT, CDR2 YENEEA. CDR3 sequence: CASSLAGGSTDTQYF. The CDR3 DNA follows: TGTGCCAGCAGTCTAGCGGGGGGAAGCACAGATACGCAGTATTTT.

The rearrangement links TRBV7-9 to TRBJ1-5, with D possibly being TRBD1 (5 bases). Trimming removed 1 base at V and 4 bases at J, with 11 bases between. The germline CDR1 and CDR2 sequences are SEHNR and FQNEAQ (reference sequence). The CDR3 runs to 15 residues. In nucleotides, the CDR3 is TGTGCCAGCAGCTTAGGTATGGGGGGGAATCAGCCCCAGCATTTT. Protein: CASSLGMGGNQPQHF.

This clone was observed once. This rearrangement joins TRBV2 to TRBJ2-5; TRBD1 is a possible D gene (6 bases). Germline CDR1 reads SNHLY; CDR2 reads FYNNEI. V was clipped by 6 bases and J by 5 bases, with 13 bases between them. The CDR3 length is 13 residues. The CDR3 coding sequence is TGTGCCAGCAGCCAGGGGCGCAGGGAGACCCAGTACTTC. It is translated as CASSQGRRETQYF.

This chain joins TRBV21-1 and TRBJ2-7; TRBD1, as called in the table, went unchecked against the DNA. TRBV21-1 is given as a pseudogene. The CDR3 has 16 amino acids. The DNA of the CDR3 is TGTGCCAGCAGCACCGAACCAACTGCCAGGGTGGACGAGCAGTACTTC. Translating gives CASSTEPTARVDEQYF.

The V gene is TRBV3-1 (or the pseudogene TRBV3-2), the J gene TRBJ2-5, with D uncertain. With 6 bases removed from V and 2 bases from J, the gap between germline ends came to 4 bases. The CDR3 contains 11 residues. Germline assignment: CDR1 LGHDT and CDR2 YNNKEL (reference sequence). The CDR3 loop reads CASRTQETQYF. The CDR3 region has the DNA TGTGCCAGCAGGACACAAGAGACCCAGTACTTC.

This clone is a singleton in its sample. The chain combines TRBV6-2 or TRBV6-3 with TRBJ2-5, with 10 bases identical to TRBD2. Trimming cost V 5 bases and J 4 bases; bases outside gene matches: 4. The CDR3 runs 14 residues. CDR1 and CDR2 (germline): MNHEY, SVGEGT. CDR3 sequence: CASSSGGVLETQYF. CDR3 in DNA: TGTGCCAGCAGTAGCGGGGGGGTTCTAGAGACCCAGTACTTC.

This clone was observed a single time. The chain joins TRBV7-9 to TRBJ2-3; TRBD2 might be the D (6 bases). The CDR3 is 17 amino acids. Trimming removed 1 base from V and 5 bases from J, with 19 bases in between. Germline values: CDR1 SEHNR, CDR2 FQNEAQ (reference sequence). The DNA of the CDR3 is TGTGCCAGCAGCTTAGTGGGCCCGACTAGGGGTGGAGATACGCAGTATTTT. Amino acids: CASSLVGPTRGGDTQYF.

The rearrangement links TRBV7-2 to TRBJ2-5, with D perhaps matching TRBD2 (5 bases). The germline gives CDR1 SGHTA, CDR2 FQGNSA. The CDR3 is 15 amino acids. V was clipped by 4 bases and J by 5 bases, with 17 bases between them. The CDR3 loop reads CASSSPTGRGETQYF. CDR3 bases: TGTGCCAGCAGCTCCCCGACCGGGCGAGGGGAGACCCAGTACTTC.

This chain uses TRBV19 with TRBJ2-7, with 8 bases fitting TRBD1. Germline lookup yields CDR1 LNHDA and CDR2 SQIVND (reference sequence). J lost 4 bases, V lost 8 bases, and 13 bases had no gene match. CDR3 size: 15 residues. The CDR3 here is CASRKEGQGEYEQYF. The CDR3 DNA sequence: TGTGCCAGTCGGAAGGAAGGACAGGGTGAATACGAGCAGTACTTC.

This chain joins TRBV5-1 and TRBJ1-4, with 7 bases that match TRBD1. This CDR3 region has 17 residues. V trimming: 4 bases; J trimming: 0 bases; junction bases outside the gene matches: 9. The germline CDR1 and CDR2 sequences are SGHRS and YFSETQ. The CDR3: CASSLQGRRATNEKLFF. CDR3 bases: TGCGCCAGCAGCCTACAGGGGCGCAGGGCAACTAATGAAAAACTGTTTTTT.

This rearrangement joins TRBV2 to TRBJ1-2, with a weak D call TRBD1 (6 bases). Germline V gives CDR1 SNHLY, CDR2 FYNNEI. The CDR3 is made up of 15 amino acids. With 6 bases removed from V and 1 base from J, the gap between germline ends came to 15 bases. CDR3 DNA: TGTGCCAGCAGGGCGACAGGCTTGGGTAACTATGGCTACACCTTC. It specifies CASRATGLGNYGYTF.

J is TRBJ1-2 and V is TRBV7-8; 10 bases fit TRBD1. The V gene end was trimmed by 4 bases and the J gene end by 1 base; junction bases not matched to a gene: 18. Germline V gene sequence: CDR1 SGHVS, CDR2 FQNEAQ. The CDR3 is 20 residues long. CDR3 bases: TGTGCCAGCAGCTCCCTCAGGGTTCCGGGACAGGGGTCTATTAACTATGGCTACACCTTC. Amino acids: CASSSLRVPGQGSINYGYTF.

This chain connects TRBV18 to TRBJ2-1; TRBD2 aligns across 7 bases. The CDR3 runs 17 residues. Germline V lookup: CDR1 KGHSH, CDR2 LQKENI. V shed 5 bases, J shed 0 bases, and the junction held 10 bases outside the gene matches. The CDR3 reads CASSSRLASSSYNEQFF. CDR3 coding DNA: TGTGCCAGCTCATCAAGACTAGCCTCCAGCTCCTACAATGAGCAGTTCTTC.

The J gene is TRBJ1-2, the V gene TRBV30; 10 bases fit TRBD1. CDR1 and CDR2 from the germline V gene are GTSNPN and SVGIG (reference sequence). The CDR3 sequence is 14 residues long. Germline trimming cut 5 bases from V and 5 bases from J; bases unmatched to any gene: 8. The CDR3 reads CAWDRGQERYGYTF. The CDR3 DNA reads TGTGCCTGGGACAGGGGGCAAGAGAGGTATGGCTACACCTTC.

The chain has TRBV9 and TRBJ1-6; D is unresolved. The CDR3 runs to 16 residues. V lost 0 bases to trimming and J lost 4 bases, with 11 bases between them. Per the germline V gene, CDR1 is SGDLS and CDR2 is YYNGEE. The DNA of the CDR3 is TGTGCCAGCAGCGTAGCAGAGGGTTCTTATAATTCACCCCTCCACTTT. Protein sequence: CASSVAEGSYNSPLHF.

This chain uses TRBV19 with TRBJ2-7, with D maybe TRBD1 (6 bases). The CDR3 consists of 16 residues. V was cut by 3 bases and J by 3 bases, with 18 bases left in between. Germline V gives CDR1 LNHDA, CDR2 SQIVND (reference sequence). CDR3 DNA sequence: TGTGCCAGTAGTATTCCACAGGGAAAAGCGAACTACGAGCAGTACTTC. It yields the protein CASSIPQGKANYEQYF.

The gene calls are TRBV5-8 and TRBJ1-2; the match to TRBD1 covers 12 bases. With 0 bases clipped from V and 8 bases from J, the junction kept 11 bases outside the gene matches. Germline V gives CDR1 SGHTS, CDR2 YDEGEE. The CDR3 sequence is 17 residues long. In DNA, the CDR3 is TGTGCCAGCAGCTTGGAGATCGGGGGACAGGGGGCGCGGGGCTACACCTTC. The encoded protein is CASSLEIGGQGARGYTF.